This T cell receptor beta chain was found in a study of identical twins. Regarding the study as a whole: There was an excess of low generation probability in the out-of-frame alpha sequences that twins shared. Compared with models, monozygotic twins showed more out-of-frame TCR alpha sharing. For out-of-frame beta sequences, excess twin sharing was weaker.

This CDR3 is built from 18 residues. Germline loops: CDR1 DFQATT, CDR2 SNEGSKA (reference sequence). Trimming shortened V by 3 bases and J by 1 base, and 22 bases separated the two germline ends. Unique molecular identifiers were present on the cDNA, which also gained a universal primer site by template switching. One entry per CDR3 protein, called by TCRdb with MiXCR from the 5' RACE reads. Found here are 250,000 or so distinct CDR3 sequences, 10% to 15% of them singletons; the top ten hold roughly 3.7%. Details on this clonotype: What it binds is unknown.

The same sample was also studied in work on yellow fever vaccine responses in identical twins.

Material for sequencing was memory (CD45RO+) T cells sorted from blood. This chain uses TRBV20-1 with TRBJ1-5; a weak D match, TRBD1 (6 bases). The TCR originated in a woman aged 18-29 years in good health. CDR3 bases: TGCAGTGCTAGGGACATGGGTTCAGGGGCGGGAAGCAATCAGCCCCAGCATTTT. Protein product: CSARDMGSGAGSNQPQHF.